This section outlines one T cell receptor (beta chain) sequence together with its context. Data came from immunoSEQ multiplex PCR; TCRdb stores just in-frame clones and leaves some out. In the table there are approximately 300,000 clones, around 87% of which are singletons. The sample comes from a study of blood T cell repertoires in COVID-19. Whole-study context: PBMCs, B-cell-depleted T cells, or T cells provided the cDNA or gDNA that made up the material.

The CDR3 loop spans 17 amino acids. The chain couples TRBV12-2 to TRBJ1-5. TRBV12-2 is annotated as a pseudogene. The specimen sequenced was peripheral blood. The TCR comes from a man aged 50 to 60 with active or convalescent COVID-19. For the CDR3, the DNA is TGTGCAAGTCGCTTAGTCCCGAGGGGAGGTTACGGTCAGCCCCAGCATTTT. Translation: CASRLVPRGGYGQPQHF.